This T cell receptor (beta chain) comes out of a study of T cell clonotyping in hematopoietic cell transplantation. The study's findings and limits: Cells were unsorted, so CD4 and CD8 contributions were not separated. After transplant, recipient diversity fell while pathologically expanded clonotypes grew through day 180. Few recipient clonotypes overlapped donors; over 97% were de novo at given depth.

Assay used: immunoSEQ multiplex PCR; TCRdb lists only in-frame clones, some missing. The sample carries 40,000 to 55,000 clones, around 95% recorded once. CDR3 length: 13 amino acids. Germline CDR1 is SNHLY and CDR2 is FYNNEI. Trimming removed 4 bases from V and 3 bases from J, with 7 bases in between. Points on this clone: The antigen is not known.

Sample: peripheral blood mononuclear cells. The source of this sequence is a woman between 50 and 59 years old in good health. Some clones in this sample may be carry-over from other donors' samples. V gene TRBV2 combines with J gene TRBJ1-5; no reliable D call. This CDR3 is CASSGDTNQPQHF. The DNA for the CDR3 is TGTGCCAGCAGTGGTGACACCAATCAGCCCCAGCATTTT.